This T cell receptor (beta chain) was identified during a study of regulatory T cells in long-lasting Graves disease. Overall study: Antithyroid drugs had been given to newly diagnosed Graves' patients for under 3 months. Study results and caveats: It was in persistent disease that TRBV28, TRBJ1-2 and TRBJ2-5 were favored. The study found persistent patients shared more public clonotypes (fewer than 3,000) than new patients (about 880).

Deletions cut 6 bases from V and 1 base from J, with 9 bases between. CDR1 and CDR2 (germline): MNHNS, SASEGT. The CDR3 is 14 residues long. Relying on iRepertoire HTBI primers and Arm-PCR of CDR3 regions, the team built TCR beta libraries. TCRdb reanalysed the multiplex PCR reads using MiXCR and keeps one entry per CDR3 protein. The table lists approximately 300,000 distinct CDR3 sequences, 15% to 20% of them singletons. There are many counts of this clonotype. The target antigen is unknown. Documented time point: newly diagnosed GD, antithyroid drugs for less than 3 months. RNA extracted from PBMCs served as the sequencing template.

This clonotype was obtained from a female donor with Graves disease. The specimen comprised peripheral blood mononuclear cells (PBMCs), sampled at new diagnosis, from a patient treated with antithyroid drugs. This chain links TRBV6-1 with TRBJ2-2; no definite D call. The CDR3 DNA reads TGTGCCAGCAGGGTAGGAGTGAACACCGGGGAGCTGTTTTTT. Translating it yields CASRVGVNTGELFF.